These T cell receptor beta chains were read from a single sample in a study of technical replicates of blood from a few donors. Generated by immunoSEQ multiplex PCR, the TCRdb table keeps only in-frame clones and is missing some. The table records around 100,000 clones, 85% to 95% of them present only once. What was sequenced was T cells isolated from PBMCs. The source of these receptors is a human donor in good health. Each CDR3 is given with its conserved first and last residue. The D gene is left open where the match is weak. The size entry is marked missing in some rows and otherwise reads once, few, many or a size class.

D gene,J gene,V gene,clone size,CDR3 protein,CDR3 DNA
.,TRBJ1-2,TRBV2,.,CATFRVVGAFDRRHNYGYTF,TGTGCCACGTTCAGGGTTGTAGGGGCTTTCGACCGAAGGCATAACTATGGCTACACCTTC
.,TRBJ2-2,TRBV21-1,.,CASSKARVDTGELFF,TGTGCCAGCAGCAAAGCCAGGGTGGACACCGGGGAGCTGTTTTTT
.,TRBJ1-2,TRBV30,.,CAWQGRNYGYTF,TGTGCCTGGCAGGGTAGGAACTATGGCTACACCTTC
.,TRBJ2-1,TRBV2,.,CASTLRGGLAEDNEQFF,TGTGCCAGCACCCTAAGGGGAGGCCTAGCAGAGGACAATGAGCAGTTCTTC
.,TRBJ2-3,TRBV2,.,CASLETRSTDTQYF,TGTGCCAGCCTTGAGACAAGAAGCACAGATACGCAGTATTTT
.,TRBJ2-2,TRBV4-1,.,CASSRGEGAHGELFF,TGCGCCAGCAGCCGAGGAGAAGGGGCTCACGGGGAGCTGTTTTTT
TRBD2,TRBJ2-7,TRBV6-1,.,CATLSGRSYEQYF,TGTGCCACCCTAAGCGGGAGGTCCTACGAGCAGTACTTC
TRBD1,TRBJ2-7,TRBV6-6,few,CASSSQAGQGPYEQYF,TGTGCCAGCAGTTCCCAGGCGGGACAGGGACCCTACGAGCAGTACTTC
.,TRBJ1-1,TRBV20-1,few,CSARDHRDF,TGCAGTGCTAGAGATCACCGCGACTTT
TRBD2,TRBJ2-3,TRBV5-1,.,CASSSTSGTDTQYF,TGCGCCAGCAGCAGTACTAGCGGGACAGATACGCAGTATTTT
TRBD1,TRBJ1-2,TRBV27,.,CASSLGQGIYGYTF,TGTGCCAGCAGTTTAGGACAGGGAATCTATGGCTACACCTTC
TRBD2,TRBJ2-7,TRBV30,.,CAWNSELGLAGAYF,TGTGCCTGGAATTCAGAACTGGGACTAGCGGGTGCCTACTTC
TRBD1,TRBJ1-1,TRBV18,.,CASSPDRGQTEAFF,TGTGCCAGCTCACCGGACAGGGGGCAAACTGAAGCTTTCTTT
.,TRBJ2-3,TRBV5-6,.,CASSLDSSPSTDTQYF,TGTGCCAGCAGCTTGGATAGCAGTCCTAGCACAGATACGCAGTATTTT
.,TRBJ2-7,TRBV27,.,CASSLSIAYEQYF,TGTGCCAGCAGTTTATCGATCGCGTACGAGCAGTACTTC
TRBD1,TRBJ1-4,TRBV5-4,.,CASRLDRATNEKLFF,TGTGCCAGCAGACTCGACAGGGCAACTAATGAAAAACTGTTTTTT
TRBD2,TRBJ2-7,TRBV5-1,.,CASSGASGRAPSYEQYF,TGCGCCAGCAGCGGTGCTAGCGGGAGGGCTCCCTCCTACGAGCAGTACTTC
TRBD2,TRBJ2-3,TRBV6-6,.,CASSPSGRAGDTQYF,TGTGCCAGCAGTCCTAGCGGGAGAGCGGGAGATACGCAGTATTTT
.,TRBJ1-5,TRBV7-8,.,CASSSPLEPQHF,TGTGCCAGCAGCTCCCCCTTAGAGCCCCAGCATTTT
TRBD1,TRBJ2-2,TRBV27,once,CASSRRTGSNTGELFF,TGTGCCAGCAGCCGTAGGACAGGGAGTAACACCGGGGAGCTGTTTTTT
.,TRBJ1-2,TRBV7-9,.,CASSHGGGPQGGEGGYTF,TGTGCCAGCAGCCATGGGGGCGGCCCACAGGGCGGAGAGGGAGGCTACACCTTC
.,TRBJ1-1,TRBV5-1,.,CASSLEGGLPNTEAFF,TGCGCCAGCAGCTTGGAGGGCGGACTACCGAACACTGAAGCTTTCTTT
.,TRBJ1-1,TRBV10-3,.,CAISDVGLSNTEAFF,TGTGCCATCAGTGACGTGGGGCTCTCGAACACTGAAGCTTTCTTT
.,TRBJ2-4,TRBV11-3,.,CASSLDYGQVLAKNIQYF,TGTGCCAGCAGCTTAGATTATGGGCAGGTACTAGCCAAAAACATTCAGTACTTC
.,TRBJ1-4,TRBV5-1,.,CASSRGHGEKLFF,TGCGCCAGCAGCCGGGGACATGGGGAAAAACTGTTTTTT
.,TRBJ2-5,TRBV28,.,CASSGRTKETQYF,TGTGCCAGCAGTGGAAGGACTAAAGAGACCCAGTACTTC
TRBD1,TRBJ1-2,TRBV15,.,CATSRDRGQGAGYTF,TGTGCCACCAGCAGAGATAGGGGACAGGGGGCTGGCTACACCTTC
.,TRBJ2-7,TRBV20-1,.,CSASGLYEQYF,TGCAGTGCTTCAGGGCTTTACGAGCAGTACTTC
.,TRBJ1-3,TRBV11-2,.,CASSRTTLNSGNTIYF,TGTGCCAGCAGCCGGACAACGCTCAACTCTGGAAACACCATATATTTT
.,TRBJ1-2,TRBV6-6,once,CASRPIAF,TGTGCCAGCAGGCCCATTGCGTTC
.,TRBJ1-2,TRBV11-3,.,CASSLVGRGPYGYTF,TGTGCCAGCAGCTTAGTTGGGCGGGGCCCCTATGGCTACACCTTC
TRBD1,TRBJ1-3,TRBV7-7,.,CASSSGTGVPLYLDSGNTIYF,TGTGCTAGCAGCTCAGGGACAGGGGTCCCCCTCTATCTAGATTCTGGAAACACCATATATTTT
TRBD1,TRBJ1-5,TRBV4-3,.,CASSQGQGNQPQHF,TGCGCCAGCAGCCAAGGACAGGGGAATCAGCCCCAGCATTTT
TRBD2,TRBJ2-1,TRBV9,.,CASSVGGRVSNEQFF,TGTGCCAGCAGCGTAGGCGGGAGAGTTTCCAATGAGCAGTTCTTC
TRBD1,TRBJ1-1,TRBV27,.,CASSLKGAMTEAFF,TGTGCCAGCAGTTTAAAGGGGGCAATGACTGAAGCTTTCTTT
TRBD2,TRBJ2-2,TRBV4-1,.,CASSQARLAGENGELFF,TGCGCCAGCAGCCAAGCCCGCCTAGCGGGAGAAAACGGGGAGCTGTTTTTT